This TCR beta chain was identified during a study of T-cell memory formation after mild COVID-19. TCRdb reprocessed the 5' RACE reads with MiXCR, giving one entry per CDR3 protein. The sample lists roughly 110,000 distinct CDR3 sequences; about 20% were seen once. The germline V and J ends were trimmed by 6 bases and 1 base, with 34 bases remaining between them. The CDR3 is made up of 21 amino acids. Per germline, CDR1 MNHNY and CDR2 SVGAGI (reference sequence). The receptor was isolated from a man between 18 and 35 years old who had mild COVID-19 (a few samples of this study predate the infection). Cell type and time point are not known. The sequenced sample was PBMCs or a T cell subset sorted from them (not recorded which). The chain couples TRBV6-6 to TRBJ2-7, with D tentatively TRBD1 or TRBD2 (5 bases each). The CDR3 nucleotides are TGTGCCAGCAGCCACCCGGCACCCCCGCTCCGGGACCCCGTTTCATCCTACGAGCAGTACTTC. This codes for CASSHPAPPLRDPVSSYEQYF.